The clone carrying this T cell receptor (beta chain) appeared a few times. What it binds is not known. Profiling relied on immunoSEQ multiplex PCR, and the TCRdb table lists in-frame clones only, not all of them. The sample contains 150,000 to 200,000 clones, about 86% of which appear only once. The entry originates in a study of cytomegalovirus exposure and HLA in healthy donors. Germline V CDR1 and CDR2: MNHEY, SMNVEV (reference sequence). The CDR3 totals 16 residues. Trimming removed 6 bases from V and 10 bases from J; junction bases left unmatched: 14. Regarding the study as a whole: Three CMV-associated chains were confirmed in vitro to be specific for CMV antigens.

The chain combines TRBV27 with TRBJ1-6; 8 bases are shared with TRBD1. The sample consisted of PBMCs. The clonotype comes from a woman aged 18-29 years in good health and CMV-seronegative. The CDR3 spells CASSSTRTGPRSPLHF. The CDR3 region has the DNA TGTGCCAGCAGCTCAACGCGGACAGGGCCCCGATCACCCCTCCACTTT.